The next 4 T cell receptor beta chains were all read from a single sample in a study of T cells in Graves' hyperthyroidism and ophthalmopathy. The CDR3 regions of TCR beta were amplified from RNA transcripts. The HTBI primer set drove a first-round RT-PCR of the TCR CDR3. MiXCR, run by TCRdb on the multiplex PCR reads, gives a single entry per CDR3 protein. The sample has hundreds of thousands of distinct CDR3 sequences; 15% to 19% are singletons. The source material was blood. These receptors all come from a woman under 30 with Graves' hyperthyroidism.

CDR3 protein: CASSPVAGLSTDTQYF. As DNA, the CDR3 is TGTGCCAGCAGTCCCGTAGCGGGGTTAAGCACAGATACGCAGTATTTT. The chain is built from TRBV6-1 and TRBJ2-3; TRBD2 matches at 8 bases. The ends lost 5 bases at V and 0 bases at J; junction bases unmatched: 7. Germline CDR1 MNHNS, CDR2 SASEGT. This CDR3 contains 16 residues.

As regards this clonotype: This may stem from a read error, because a much larger clone lies one nucleotide away. The genes are TRBV12-3 or TRBV12-4 and TRBJ2-2; the D is unclear. There are 13 residues in the CDR3. Deletions cut 1 base from V and 5 bases from J, with 5 bases between. Written as DNA, the CDR3 is TGTGCCAGCAGTTTAGGATTAACCGGGGAGCTGTTTTTT. Translation gives CASSLGLTGELFF.

This clonotype was picked up many times. The gene calls are TRBV29-1 and TRBJ1-2, with a weak D call TRBD1 (5 bases). V gave up 4 bases and J gave up 4 bases, with 10 bases separating them. This CDR3 is 12 amino acids long. CDR1 is SQVTM and CDR2 is ANQGSEA in the germline V gene. CDR3 amino acids: CSVGTRTYGYTF. The CDR3, as DNA: TGCAGCGTTGGGACAAGAACCTATGGCTACACCTTC.

This clonotype was seen a handful of times. The rearrangement uses TRBV10-3 and TRBJ2-1; TRBD1 aligns across 9 bases. There are 18 residues in the CDR3. V shed 0 bases, J shed 3 bases, and the junction held 9 bases outside the gene matches. Germline assignment: CDR1 ENHRY and CDR2 SYGVKD. Here the CDR3 reads CAISESGLRDRDYNEQFF. The CDR3 region has the DNA TGTGCCATCAGTGAGTCGGGCCTAAGGGACAGGGACTACAATGAGCAGTTCTTC.